Presented here are 15 T cell receptor beta chains from one specimen sequenced in a study of vaccination and CD4 T cells after COVID-19. Sample treatment: approximately nine-day PBMC culture with coronavirus spike peptide pools or control peptides (ViraFEST assay). These receptors have no identified antigens. The Oncomine TCR Beta short-read assay sequenced DNA from cultured CD4+ T cells. TCRdb reprocessed the PCR reads via MiXCR and lists one record per CDR3 protein. The sample has about 18,000 distinct CDR3 sequences, approximately 40% seen once. Sequenced here: CD4+ T cells from blood, cultured in vitro, sampled before SARS-CoV-2 vaccination. The receptor set was obtained from a human donor who had recovered from COVID-19.

V is TRBV27 and J is TRBJ1-2; tentative D call: TRBD1 (6 bases). The ends were cut back, 6 bases at V and 8 bases at J, with 13 bases in the middle. The CDR3 covers 12 residues. Germline V gene data show CDR1 as MNHEY and CDR2 as SMNVEV (reference sequence). CDR3 region: CASSTGRRGYTF. The CDR3 DNA sequence: TGTGCCAGCAGCACAGGGAGGCGAGGCTACACCTTC.

The chain has TRBV20-1 and TRBJ2-7; a possible D gene is TRBD2 (7 bases). V was shortened by 6 bases and J by 6 bases, with 21 bases between the two germline ends. The CDR3 has 14 residues. The germline V gene encodes CDR1 DFQATT and CDR2 SNEGSKA (reference sequence). The CDR3 is CSAGTTPGAGEQYF. The CDR3, as DNA: TGCAGTGCAGGGACTACACCAGGGGCGGGCGAGCAGTACTTC.

V usage is TRBV20-1 and J usage is TRBJ1-6, with unresolved D. CDR3 length: 15 residues. Deletions cut 1 base from V and 9 bases from J, with 16 bases between. In germline, CDR1 is DFQATT, CDR2 SNEGSKA (reference sequence). The CDR3 region is CSARGTVLDRSPLHF. The CDR3 bases are TGCAGTGCTAGAGGAACGGTGCTAGACCGTTCACCCCTCCACTTT.

This chain joins TRBV20-1 and TRBJ1-6, with D tentatively TRBD1 (5 bases). CDR3 length: 15 residues. V was cut by 3 bases and J by 8 bases, with 17 bases left in between. Germline lookup yields CDR1 DFQATT and CDR2 SNEGSKA (reference sequence). The DNA for the CDR3 is TGCAGTGCTAGTGCGGGGCCTTCGAAATATTCACCCCTCCACTTT. It encodes CSASAGPSKYSPLHF.

This clonotype was seen only once. The rearrangement uses TRBV20-1 and TRBJ2-3; TRBD2 matches 11 bases. The CDR3 runs to 16 residues. Germline CDR1 DFQATT, CDR2 SNEGSKA (reference sequence). J was trimmed by 6 bases and V by 1 base; bases with no gene match: 9. CDR3 residues: CSARVGTSGLLDTQYF. As DNA, the CDR3 is TGCAGTGCTAGAGTCGGGACTAGCGGCCTTTTGGATACGCAGTATTTT.

V is TRBV27 and J is TRBJ1-5; 7 bases match TRBD1. V dropped 2 bases and J dropped 3; count of bases not matched to a gene: 4. Germline V gene data show CDR1 as MNHEY and CDR2 as SMNVEV (reference sequence). The CDR3 consists of 15 residues. In DNA form, the CDR3 reads TGTGCCAGCAGTTTAGGGGACAGACTCAATCAGCCCCAGCATTTT. The encoded protein is CASSLGDRLNQPQHF.

The CDR3 region is CASSLGQAQETQYF. The CDR3 DNA is TGTGCCAGCAGCTTGGGACAGGCCCAAGAGACCCAGTACTTC. The chain combines TRBV5-4 with TRBJ2-5, with TRBD1 as a possible D gene (6 bases). Germline lookup yields CDR1 SGHNT and CDR2 YYREEE (reference sequence). The CDR3 sequence is 14 residues long. Between the trimmed V and J ends, which lost 0 bases and 1 base, there was a span of 7 bases.

The J gene is TRBJ1-5, the V gene TRBV27; D might be TRBD1 (6 bases). Germline CDR1 and CDR2: MNHEY and SMNVEV (reference sequence). This CDR3 contains 15 residues. Between the trimmed V and J ends, which lost 3 bases and 2 bases, there was a span of 11 bases. DNA for the CDR3: TGTGCCAGCAGTTTTTCCGGGGGCGGCAATCAGCCCCAGCATTTT. It yields the protein CASSFSGGGNQPQHF.

The CDR3 DNA reads TGTGCCAGCAGCTACGGGGGTGGCTACACCTTC. Protein product: CASSYGGGYTF. The chain links TRBV6-5 to TRBJ1-2, with D perhaps TRBD1 (5 bases). V was cut by 6 bases and J by 7 bases, with 9 bases left in between. This CDR3 has 11 amino acids. Germline loops: CDR1 MNHEY, CDR2 SVGAGI.

The rearrangement links TRBV18 to TRBJ1-5; D gene ambiguous. CDR1 is KGHSH, CDR2 LQKENI, per germline. Trimming took 6 bases from V and 6 from J, leaving 15 bases between them. The CDR3 is made up of 14 amino acids. CDR3 sequence (DNA): TGTGCCAGCTCCGCACCGGAAGGTGCTCAGCCCCAGCATTTT. This gives the protein CASSAPEGAQPQHF.

The V gene is TRBV6-1, the J gene TRBJ1-5; 7 bases map to TRBD1. CDR1 and CDR2 from the germline V gene are MNHNS and SASEGT. This CDR3 has 17 amino acids. Trimming at V came to 1 base and at J to 0 bases, leaving 6 bases not matched to a gene. The chain's CDR3 is CASSEVPGGYSNQPQHF. Here the CDR3 DNA reads TGTGCCAGCAGTGAAGTTCCAGGGGGTTATAGCAATCAGCCCCAGCATTTT.

This clonotype was detected only a few times. The chain carries TRBV20-1 and TRBJ2-5, with 10 bases fitting TRBD2. Germline V CDR1 and CDR2: DFQATT, SNEGSKA (reference sequence). CDR3 length: 13 residues. The V gene end was trimmed by 6 bases and the J gene end by 2 bases; junction bases not matched to a gene: 3. CDR3 DNA sequence: TGCAGTGCCCCGACTAGCGGGCAAGAGACCCAGTACTTC. Protein: CSAPTSGQETQYF.

V is TRBV11-3 and J is TRBJ2-1; 9 nucleotides line up with TRBD2. V dropped 5 bases and J dropped 6; count of bases not matched to a gene: 11. CDR3 size: 16 residues. The germline V gene has CDR1 SGHNT and CDR2 YENEEA. For the CDR3, the DNA is TGTGCCAGCAGCCCCTCGGGACTAGCAAAAGGCAATGAGCAGTTCTTC. Protein: CASSPSGLAKGNEQFF.

This clonotype was recorded a few times. This sequence joins TRBV19 and TRBJ1-1, with a weak D call TRBD1 (5 bases). The CDR3 loop spans 14 amino acids. V was clipped by 7 bases and J by 3 bases, with 15 bases between them. Germline loops: CDR1 LNHDA, CDR2 SQIVND (reference sequence). This chain's CDR3 is CASNRRGMDTEAFF. Written as DNA, the CDR3 is TGTGCCAGTAATCGTCGGGGGATGGACACTGAAGCTTTCTTT.

This clonotype showed up just a few times. The V call is TRBV7-8, the J call TRBJ2-3, with D tentatively TRBD1 (6 bases). V was shortened by 5 bases and J by 0 bases, with 15 bases between the two germline ends. Germline V lookup: CDR1 SGHVS, CDR2 FQNEAQ. The CDR3 runs 16 residues. The CDR3 DNA sequence: TGTGCCAGCAGCCCGTACAGGGACATCAGCACAGATACGCAGTATTTT. Translation gives CASSPYRDISTDTQYF.